This TCR beta chain was sequenced during a study of human T cells and chemical hapten exposure. Study overall: Minor pooled library volume differences mainly drove per-sample TCR yield variation.

Findings and limits, study-wide: The number of TCRs over 1 in 1000 frequency stayed unchanged after DPC.

TCRdb reprocessed the RACE reads with MiXCR, giving one entry per CDR3 protein. Here the sample spans some 350,000 distinct CDR3 sequences, about 6.9% being singletons. The time point is: patch test 2, 6 weeks after DPC sensitization. The sample's treatment: therapeutic diphenylcyclopropenone sensitization with weekly scalp DPC. The germline V gene encodes CDR1 MNHEY and CDR2 SVGAGI. With 5 bases removed from V and 0 bases from J, the gap between germline ends came to 7 bases. The CDR3 has 13 amino acids. Of note for this clonotype: Antigen unknown. A read error is possible here, since a much larger clone lies one base away.

The sequence was obtained from a woman younger than 35 with alopecia areata. Some clones in this sample may be carry-over from other donors' samples. The material sequenced was whole blood, taken in connection with sensitization to the hapten diphenylcyclopropenone (DPC). The rearrangement joins TRBV6-5 to TRBJ1-2, with a weak D call TRBD1 (5 bases). The CDR3 sequence is CASSRDPNYGYTF. The CDR3 nucleotides are TGTGCCAGCAGTCGGGACCCTAACTATGGCTACACCTTC.